This T cell receptor (beta chain) was documented in a study of blood T cell repertoires in COVID-19. Study summary: COVID-19 samples, acute and convalescent, were from the United States, Italy and Spain. The analysed material was cDNA or gDNA that came from T cells, B-cell-depleted T cells, or PBMCs.

Assay: immunoSEQ multiplex PCR; the TCRdb copy retains only in-frame clones and omits some. Of over 50,000 clones in the sample, around 87% were seen once. The V gene end was trimmed by 5 bases and the J gene end by 2 bases; junction bases not matched to a gene: 6. Germline values: CDR1 LNHDA, CDR2 SQIVND (reference sequence). The CDR3 totals 15 residues. This chain joins TRBV19 and TRBJ1-5, with 7 bases that match TRBD1. The source is a man aged 55 to 70 with acute or convalescent COVID-19. What was sequenced was peripheral blood. In DNA form, the CDR3 reads TGTGCCAGTAGTTTAACAGGGGCGGGCAATCAGCCCCAGCATTTT. Protein sequence: CASSLTGAGNQPQHF.